These 27 T cell receptor beta chains share one sample of origin, sequenced in a study of CD8+CD57+ T cells in acquired aplastic anemia. The study profiled TCR beta VDJ and CDR3 using genomic DNA as template. TCRdb reprocessed the reads with MiXCR, giving one entry per CDR3 protein. The table records hundreds of thousands of distinct CDR3 sequences, 55% to 75% of them present only once. Sequencing was done on a sample of sorted CD4+, CD8+, or CD8+CD57+ T cells (not recorded which) from PBMCs. The origin of the receptors is a human donor in good health, serving as a control.

This chain uses TRBV12-3 or TRBV12-4 with TRBJ1-2; D gene ambiguous. The V end lost 6 bases, the J end lost 4 bases, and 12 bases lay between the germline ends. This CDR3 region has 13 residues. CDR3 in amino acids: CASRRGESYGYTF. The CDR3 DNA reads TGTGCCAGCAGACGCGGGGAAAGCTATGGCTACACCTTC.

This chain connects TRBV24-1 to TRBJ2-1; D perhaps matches TRBD2 (6 bases). V dropped 4 bases and J dropped 4 bases, with 10 bases sitting between them. The CDR3 covers 14 residues. In germline, CDR1 is KGHDR, CDR2 SFDVKD. Here the CDR3 DNA reads TGTGCCACCAGTGAGGCGGGAAAGTACAATGAGCAGTTCTTC. It encodes CATSEAGKYNEQFF.

The gene calls are TRBV20-1 and TRBJ1-2, with D perhaps matching TRBD1 (6 bases). Per germline, CDR1 DFQATT and CDR2 SNEGSKA (reference sequence). The CDR3 extends over 13 amino acids. The V end lost 4 bases, the J end lost 7 bases, and 16 bases lay between the germline ends. CDR3 residues: CSATIPGGSGYTF. The CDR3 DNA sequence: TGCAGTGCTACGATCCCTGGGGGCTCTGGCTACACCTTC.

This clonotype was recorded at least ten times. The CDR3 sequence: CASSRLYQTGGYEQYF. In DNA, the CDR3 is TGTGCCAGCAGCCGATTATATCAGACAGGCGGCTACGAGCAGTACTTC. This chain links TRBV7-2 with TRBJ2-7, with a weak D call TRBD1 (6 bases). This CDR3 contains 16 residues. Germline CDR1 reads SGHTA; CDR2 reads FQGNSA. The V gene lost 5 bases and the J gene lost 3 bases, with 20 bases spanning the gap.

Remarks on this clonotype: One junction end does not reproduce the germline sequence, and a read error may be involved. This chain uses TRBV7-8 with TRBJ2-5; D remains unclear. This CDR3 region has 15 residues. The V gene's germline CDR1 is SGHVS and CDR2 FQNEAQ. As DNA, the CDR3 is TGTGCCAGCAGGGAAGACGCGGAGTACCAAGAGACCCGGTACTTC. It specifies CASREDAEYQETRYF.

The chain recombines TRBV9 with TRBJ1-1; D is undetermined. The V and J ends lost 1 base and 14 bases respectively, with 21 bases between them. Per the germline V gene, CDR1 is SGDLS and CDR2 is YYNGEE. The CDR3 consists of 14 residues. CDR3 DNA sequence: TGTGCCAGCAGCGTAAGCCGGATGTGGAACAACGCATTCTTT. As protein: CASSVSRMWNNAFF. Filled out from reference TRBV9 and TRBJ1-1, the complete variable domain reads DSGVTQTPKHLITATGQRVTLRCSPRSGDLSVYWYQQSLDQGLQFLIQYYNGEERAKGNILERFSAQQFPDLHSELNLSSLELGDSALYFCASSVSRMWNNAFFGQGTRLTVV.

For this clonotype: One end of the junction is discordant with germline, which a read error may explain. The V call is TRBV9, the J call TRBJ1-3; no firm D call. The CDR3 is 13 residues long. CDR1 is SGDLS, CDR2 YYNGEE, per germline. The CDR3 DNA sequence: TGTGCCACCAGCGGCGCCGGCGGGGAGCAGGTCGATTTT. Its protein is CATSGAGGEQVDF.

Remarks on this clonotype: The CDR3 ends on some other residue instead of the conserved phenylalanine or tryptophan, so this is likely a read error. The DNA is left out, because the CDR3 cannot be placed on it with certainty; the CDR3 is given as TCRdb lists it. This rearrangement joins TRBV2 to TRBJ2-7; the table's D call of TRBD1 was not tested on the DNA. The CDR3 is made up of 14 amino acids, end residues included. Germline V gene data show CDR1 as SNHLY and CDR2 as FYNNEI. The chain's CDR3 is CASSAGVHPQHFGD.

This clonotype was seen a single time. The chain combines TRBV7-2 with TRBJ2-1, with 15 bases aligning to TRBD2. The CDR3 runs to 18 residues. Trimming cost V 1 base and J 9 bases; bases outside gene matches: 10. Germline CDR1 reads SGHTA; CDR2 reads FQGNSA. The chain's CDR3 is CASSLVNGTSGGYGEQFF. The CDR3 bases are TGTGCCAGCAGCTTAGTAAACGGGACTAGCGGGGGGTACGGTGAGCAGTTCTTC.

Notes on this clonotype: The missing conserved phenylalanine or tryptophan at the end of this CDR3 makes a read error likely. No DNA is shown, since the ends of the CDR3 on it are uncertain; the CDR3 is the one TCRdb lists. V usage is TRBV24-1 and J usage is TRBJ1-2. Counting both end residues, the CDR3 totals 14 amino acids. CDR1 is KGHDR, CDR2 SFDVKD, per germline. CDR3 region: CATSPREFNYAYAS.

The gene calls are TRBV19 and TRBJ1-1; D gene ambiguous. This CDR3 has 13 residues. Per the germline V gene, CDR1 is LNHDA and CDR2 is SQIVND (reference sequence). Between the trimmed V and J ends, which lost 6 bases and 4 bases, there was a span of 12 bases. CDR3 nucleotides: TGTGCCAGTAGGACGGCGGGTAGCACTGAAGCTTTCTTT. As protein: CASRTAGSTEAFF.

The chain recombines TRBV5-1 with TRBJ1-2, with D unresolved. Germline values: CDR1 SGHRS, CDR2 YFSETQ. V was shortened by 5 bases and J by 4 bases, with 18 bases between the two germline ends. This CDR3 has 15 amino acids. CDR3 loop: CASSYGRRRLYGYTF. CDR3 DNA sequence: TGCGCCAGCAGTTACGGACGCAGGAGACTCTATGGCTACACCTTC.

The chain recombines TRBV12-3 or TRBV12-4 with TRBJ1-6; 11 nucleotides align to TRBD1. CDR3 size: 16 residues. V dropped 6 bases and J dropped 7; count of bases not matched to a gene: 8. CDR3 in amino acids: CASSLDRGLTNSPLHF. CDR3 nucleotide sequence: TGTGCCAGCAGCTTGGACAGGGGGCTCACGAATTCACCCCTCCACTTT.

The CDR3 sequence: CASSQGWLAGQETQYF. CDR3 nucleotides: TGTGCCAGCAGCCAAGGGTGGCTAGCGGGGCAAGAGACCCAGTACTTC. The chain uses TRBV7-2 and TRBJ2-5; 9 positions match TRBD2. V was clipped by 5 bases and J by 2 bases; unmatched bases: 9. Germline CDR1 reads SGHTA; CDR2 reads FQGNSA. The CDR3 covers 16 residues.

This clonotype was found many times. This chain links TRBV19 with TRBJ2-5; 7 bases map to TRBD2. Losses at the gene ends were 6 bases for V and 1 base for J; bases not matched to a gene: 2. The CDR3 consists of 13 residues. The germline V gene has CDR1 LNHDA and CDR2 SQIVND (reference sequence). In DNA, the CDR3 is TGTGCCAGTAGGGGGGGGAGCCAAGAGACCCAGTACTTC. Translation: CASRGGSQETQYF.

The chain carries TRBV9 and TRBJ2-3; no reliable D call. The CDR3 has 15 amino acids. Deletions cut 0 bases from V and 12 bases from J, with 20 bases between. Germline values: CDR1 SGDLS, CDR2 YYNGEE. CDR3 coding DNA: TGTGCCAGCAGCGTAGGACCGTCTGGAAACACCATACAGTATTTT. As protein: CASSVGPSGNTIQYF.

The chain is built from TRBV7-6 and TRBJ2-7; D remains unclear. The V end was cut by 6 bases, the J end by 5 bases, with 17 bases between. The CDR3 is made up of 14 amino acids. From germline, CDR1 is SGHVS and CDR2 FNYEAQ. In DNA, the CDR3 is TGTGCCAGCAGTGCCGGCATACTGAGCAACGAGCAGTACTTC. Encoded protein: CASSAGILSNEQYF.

As DNA, the CDR3 is TGTGCCAGCAGCTTAGATGAGGCCGGGACAGTAAGGTATTCACCCCTCCACTTT. Protein: CASSLDEAGTVRYSPLHF. The rearrangement joins TRBV5-6 to TRBJ1-6, with 7 bases fitting TRBD1. In germline, CDR1 is SGHDT, CDR2 YYEEEE. V shed 2 bases, J shed 8 bases, and the junction held 16 bases outside the gene matches. The CDR3 is 18 amino acids.

In this sample, this clonotype turned up many times. The V and J genes are TRBV12-3 or TRBV12-4 and TRBJ2-3; TRBD2 is a possible D gene (7 bases). The CDR3 runs to 15 residues. Trimming removed 1 base at V and 4 bases at J, with 12 bases between. The CDR3: CASSLDWGGPDTQYF. The CDR3 bases are TGTGCCAGCAGTTTAGACTGGGGGGGGCCAGATACGCAGTATTTT.

The CDR3: CASSSSGGGEQVFFF. The CDR3 DNA sequence: TGTGCCAGCAGCTCAAGCGGGGGGGGTGAGCAGGTGTTCTTTTTT. The chain combines TRBV7-9 with TRBJ2-2; 10 bases align to TRBD2. Germline trimming cut 4 bases from V and 17 bases from J; bases unmatched to any gene: 16. The CDR3 runs to 15 residues. Germline V gene sequence: CDR1 SEHNR, CDR2 FQNEAQ (reference sequence). Together with reference TRBV7-9 and TRBJ2-2, the CDR3 gives the full variable domain: DTGVSQNPRHKITKRGQNVTFRCDPISEHNRLYWYRQTLGQGPEFLTYFQNEAQLEKSRLLSDRFSAERPKGSFSTLEIQRTEQGDSAMYLCASSSSGGGEQVFFFGEGSRLTVL.

The CDR3 is CSAVEWGNTEAFF. CDR3 sequence (DNA): TGCAGTGCGGTAGAGTGGGGAAACACTGAAGCTTTCTTT. This chain connects TRBV20-1 to TRBJ1-1; no reliable D call. Trimming shortened V by 6 bases and J by 2 bases, and 13 bases separated the two germline ends. Germline V gene data show CDR1 as DFQATT and CDR2 as SNEGSKA (reference sequence). This CDR3 is built from 13 residues.

With respect to this clonotype: This is likely a read error, given that the CDR3 carries no conserved phenylalanine or tryptophan at its end. The DNA is omitted, as the CDR3 cannot be located on it reliably, and the CDR3 follows TCRdb's listing. V usage is TRBV7-7 and J usage is TRBJ1-2; the table's TRBD1 call for D was not verified on the DNA. The CDR3 sequence runs 13 residues, both termini included. Germline lookup yields CDR1 SSHAT and CDR2 FNYEAQ (reference sequence). The chain's CDR3 is CASSFVGPGTDTQ.

The V call is TRBV12-3 or TRBV12-4, the J call TRBJ1-4; D gene ambiguous. The CDR3 is 14 amino acids. V was cut by 2 bases and J by 7 bases, with 11 bases left in between. CDR3 region: CASSLSWRGEKLFF. The CDR3 region has the DNA TGTGCCAGCAGTTTATCTTGGCGCGGTGAAAAACTGTTTTTT.

At least ten counts were recorded for this clonotype. This chain uses TRBV6-2 or TRBV6-3 with TRBJ1-2; no reliable D call. V lost 6 bases to trimming and J lost 7 bases, with 15 bases between them. Germline-derived CDR1 and CDR2 are MNHEY and SVGEGT. The CDR3 runs to 13 residues. CDR3 residues: CASSELEGFGYTF. The CDR3 coding sequence is TGTGCCAGCAGCGAACTGGAAGGGTTTGGCTACACCTTC.

This clonotype has at least ten counts. This chain links TRBV5-4 with TRBJ1-2; possible D gene TRBD1, 5 bases. The ends were cut back, 1 base at V and 6 bases at J, with 10 bases in the middle. This CDR3 has 13 amino acids. The germline V gene encodes CDR1 SGHNT and CDR2 YYREEE (reference sequence). The CDR3 DNA is TGTGCCAGCAGCTTGCCCGGGACGAATGGCTACACCTTC. Translating it yields CASSLPGTNGYTF.

This rearrangement joins TRBV20-1 to TRBJ2-3; D not resolved. V was clipped by 1 base and J by 4 bases, with 12 bases between them. This CDR3 is 14 amino acids long. CDR1 and CDR2 (germline): DFQATT, SNEGSKA (reference sequence). The CDR3, as DNA: TGCAGTGCTAGAGCATCAGGCAGGCCAGATACGCAGTATTTT. Protein product: CSARASGRPDTQYF.

The V gene is TRBV7-8, the J gene TRBJ2-7, with 11 positions matching TRBD2. The V segment lost 5 bases and the J segment 5 bases; nucleotides outside the gene matches: 8. Per the germline V gene, CDR1 is SGHVS and CDR2 is FQNEAQ. This CDR3 has 15 residues. The CDR3 DNA is TGTGCCAGCAGCCTGACTAGCGGGATAGCCGACGAGCAGTACTTC. Protein: CASSLTSGIADEQYF.